The source of this TCR beta chain is a study of T cell responses to AZD1222 COVID-19 vaccine (dated by TCRdb to the early 2020s). Regarding the research as a whole: A total of 233 trial participants underwent TCR sequencing, of whom 200 to 220 received two doses of AZD1222 and 26 received two doses of the MenACWY control vaccine. Trial participants were enrolled into age subgroups of 18-55, 56-69 and 70-plus years, which contained 148, 28 and 57 TCR-sequenced participants, respectively. Paper-wide results and their limitations: Because no day 14 peak-response samples were available, the repertoires could be characterized only after the peak T cell response. The whole spike protein was spanned by vaccine-associated CD4 TCRs, and dominant responses were seen in regions 160-218 and 743-854. Participants were mostly white British and included more females than males, and it was suggested by the authors that clonal diversity may have been underestimated. In the small 56-69-year group, the increase in depth fell short of significance, most likely because of low power. After two AZD1222 doses, both the breadth and the depth of spike-specific TCRs were significantly higher than at day 0 and than in MenACWY recipients. Reportedly, almost half of the unique spike-specific TCRs recognized epitopes lying outside the regions that are mutated in the B.1.351 and B.1.1.7 variants. Conclusions about previously exposed vaccinees are limited because only a handful of AZD1222 recipients were SARS-CoV-2 seropositive at baseline.

The CDR3 regions of human TCRbeta chains were analyzed by immunosequencing. The study's processing was this. Repertoire TCRs were checked for matches against a reference library of SARS-CoV-2-specific TCRs that had been generated using the MIRA antigen-specificity platform. Breadth meant the fraction of unique TCRs that were SARS-CoV-2-associated, whereas depth meant the fraction of total T cells that were SARS-CoV-2-associated. Using the MIRA data, every spike-specific TCR was mapped to the spike region that the TCR reacted to and assigned to either a CD4 or a CD8 class. Log10-transformed breadth and depth values were compared by one-way ANOVA with Sidak's multiple comparisons tests. The table was pulled from immuneACCESS by TCRdb, which kept in-frame rearrangements only. Such tables lose some clones; where checked, under half of the loss comes from unresolved V genes, and the rest has no known cause. V, J and clone size derive from that table, while D and trimming were established from the DNA sequence. This sample comprises 250,000 to 300,000 clones, almost 95% of them detected only once. The ten largest make up around 0.6% of the sample.

The time point label of this sample denotes: about 28 days (+/-7) after the second vaccine dose. AZD1222 recipients with second doses at about 4 weeks or about 12 weeks were pooled, because spike-specific TCR depth and breadth did not differ between schedules. Vaccinee samples were obtained from the UK trials COV001 and COV002, which included a single-blind randomized controlled phase 2/3 trial of AZD1222 (ChAdOx1 nCoV-19) in healthy adults. For TCRbeta chain sequencing, PBMC samples were collected from trial participants at day 0 and at day 28 after the second dose. V has 4 bases trimmed and J has 2 bases trimmed; junction bases matching no gene number 3. Including cysteine and phenylalanine, the CDR3 has 15 amino acids. CDR3 DNA is the only sequence kept; it has 45 bases, read in frame from the first base. From the germline V gene, CDR1 is SGHRS and CDR2 is YFSETQ. As regards this clone: Its antigen has not been determined. No quality values exist for individual bases; no much larger clone is one base distant.

The TCR originated in an adult who received the AZD1222 COVID-19 vaccine. This sequence uses TRBV5-1 and TRBJ2-3; a stretch of 11 junction bases matches TRBD2. The source was peripheral blood, collected 28 days after the second AZD1222 dose. The nucleotides are TGCGCCAGCAGCACTAGCGGGAGTATCACAGATACGCAGTATTTT. Translated, this gives CASSTSGSITDTQYF.